The 16 T cell receptor beta chains in this list originate from one sample, sequenced in a study of shared clonotypes between healthy human individuals. Terminally differentiated effector memory CD45RA+ cells were excluded from the naive CD8 cells, which were CD45RO-negative and positively selected for CCR7. Generated by immunoSEQ multiplex PCR, the TCRdb table keeps only in-frame clones and is missing some. The table lists some 740,000 clones, 92% of them singletons, with less than 25% in the top ten. Sample: naive CD8+ T cells sorted from blood. These TCRs come from a man aged 25 to 40 in good health.

The V call is TRBV5-8, the J call TRBJ2-5; unclear D gene. There are 13 residues in the CDR3. Looked up from germline, CDR1 is SGHTS and CDR2 is YDEGEE. The V end was cut by 2 bases, the J end by 1 base, with 6 bases between. CDR3 in amino acids: CASSFGSQETQYF. DNA of the CDR3: TGTGCCAGCAGCTTTGGCAGCCAAGAGACCCAGTACTTC. The complete variable domain, with remaining parts taken from reference TRBV5-8 and TRBJ2-5, reads EAGVTQSPTHLIKTRGQQATLRCSPISGHTSVYWYQQALGLGLQFLLWYDEGEERNRGNFPPRFSGRQFPNYSSELNVNALELEDSALYLCASSFGSQETQYFGPGTRLLVL.

This clone has just one count. The chain recombines TRBV28 with TRBJ2-7; unclear D gene. Between the trimmed V and J ends, which lost 3 bases and 0 bases, there was a span of 12 bases. Germline V gene data show CDR1 as MDHEN and CDR2 as SYDVKM. The CDR3 covers 15 residues. The CDR3 sequence is CASSFPKRYSYEQYF. The CDR3 DNA reads TGTGCCAGCAGTTTCCCTAAGAGATACTCCTACGAGCAGTACTTC. The variable domain in full, with the rest retrieved from reference TRBV28 and TRBJ2-7, is DVKVTQSSRYLVKRTGEKVFLECVQDMDHENMFWYRQDPGLGLRLIYFSYDVKMKEKGDIPEGYSVSREKKERFSLILESASTNQTSMYLCASSFPKRYSYEQYFGPGTRLTVT.

The chain links TRBV27 to TRBJ2-2, with D uncertain. With 5 bases removed from V and 5 bases from J, the gap between germline ends came to 6 bases. The germline CDR1 and CDR2 sequences are MNHEY and SMNVEV (reference sequence). The CDR3 has 12 residues. The CDR3 sequence: CASSKETGELFF. DNA of the CDR3: TGTGCCAGCAGTAAGGAGACCGGGGAGCTGTTTTTT.

This chain joins TRBV5-1 and TRBJ2-1; 11 bases are a match to TRBD2. With V trimmed by 2 bases and J by 7 bases, 8 bases remained unmatched. Germline CDR1 and CDR2: SGHRS and YFSETQ. The CDR3 contains 16 residues. CDR3 sequence (DNA): TGCGCCAGCAGCTTTCCCGGGACTAGCGGAGGAAATGAGCAGTTCTTC. Translating it yields CASSFPGTSGGNEQFF.

The DNA for the CDR3 is TGTGCCAGCAGGATTCGGGTCGGTGCGCCGAACACCGGGGAGCTGTTTTTT. Amino acid sequence: CASRIRVGAPNTGELFF. V is TRBV28 and J is TRBJ2-2; no clear D gene. V was clipped by 6 bases and J by 0 bases, with 17 bases between them. The CDR3 spans 17 residues. Germline V lookup: CDR1 MDHEN, CDR2 SYDVKM. Full variable domain (outside the CDR3, taken from reference TRBV28 and TRBJ2-2): DVKVTQSSRYLVKRTGEKVFLECVQDMDHENMFWYRQDPGLGLRLIYFSYDVKMKEKGDIPEGYSVSREKKERFSLILESASTNQTSMYLCASRIRVGAPNTGELFFGEGSRLTVL.

The genes are TRBV28 and TRBJ1-1; D is perhaps TRBD1 (5 bases). Trimming shortened V by 2 bases and J by 1 base, and 14 bases separated the two germline ends. The CDR3 extends over 16 amino acids. In germline, CDR1 is MDHEN, CDR2 SYDVKM. CDR3: CASSLRQGYRNTEAFF. The CDR3 DNA follows: TGTGCCAGCAGTTTAAGGCAGGGTTATCGGAACACTGAAGCTTTCTTT.

This chain joins TRBV5-4 and TRBJ1-3, with 7 bases identical to TRBD1. The CDR3 spans 14 residues. Germline trimming cut 3 bases from V and 5 bases from J; bases unmatched to any gene: 5. Germline assignment: CDR1 SGHNT and CDR2 YYREEE (reference sequence). DNA of the CDR3: TGTGCCAGCAGCTGGCAGGGGGGGAGAAACACCATATATTTT. This sequence encodes CASSWQGGRNTIYF.

This chain connects TRBV7-8 to TRBJ2-3; weak D call: TRBD2 (6 bases). From germline, CDR1 is SGHVS and CDR2 FQNEAQ. Trimming left V 5 bases short and J 2 bases short, with 14 bases between. The CDR3 runs 15 residues. CDR3 sequence (DNA): TGTGCCAGCAGCCCCCCGGGAGCGACCACAGATACGCAGTATTTT. It translates to CASSPPGATTDTQYF. Drawing the rest from reference TRBV7-8 and TRBJ2-3, the complete variable domain is GAGVSQSPRYKVAKRGQDVALRCDPISGHVSLFWYQQALGQGPEFLTYFQNEAQLDKSGLPSDRFFAERPEGSVSTLKIQRTQQEDSAVYLCASSPPGATTDTQYFGPGTRLTVL.

The CDR3 protein is CASSFVGTGARTEAFF. CDR3 DNA sequence: TGCGCCAGCAGCTTTGTGGGGACAGGGGCAAGGACTGAAGCTTTCTTT. This chain joins TRBV5-1 and TRBJ1-1, with 10 bases fitting TRBD1. V lost 2 bases, J lost 5 bases, and 9 bases stayed unmatched. Germline assignment: CDR1 SGHRS and CDR2 YFSETQ. CDR3 size: 16 residues.

The chain carries TRBV20-1 and TRBJ2-5, with D unresolved. Trimming stripped 4 bases from V and 7 bases from J, with 10 bases between. The CDR3 has 11 amino acids. Looked up from germline, CDR1 is DFQATT and CDR2 is SNEGSKA (reference sequence). DNA of the CDR3: TGCAGTGCTATGACCTTCGGGACCCAGTACTTC. Translating gives CSAMTFGTQYF.

V and J are TRBV6-4 and TRBJ2-1; 9 nucleotides match TRBD2. After removal of 0 bases from V and 10 bases from J, the junction contained 10 bases not matched to a gene. The CDR3 loop spans 16 amino acids. Looked up from germline, CDR1 is MRHNA and CDR2 is SNTAGT. CDR3 protein: CASSDSTSGRPDEQFF. DNA for the CDR3: TGTGCCAGCAGTGACTCGACTAGCGGAAGGCCAGACGAGCAGTTCTTC.

The rearrangement joins TRBV18 to TRBJ2-5; D is perhaps TRBD2 (6 bases). The CDR3 totals 14 residues. Germline V gene lookup returns CDR1 KGHSH and CDR2 LQKENI. The V and J ends lost 4 bases and 4 bases respectively, with 13 bases between them. CDR3 nucleotide sequence: TGTGCCAGCTCACTACGACTAGATCGAGAGACCCAGTACTTC. Protein product: CASSLRLDRETQYF.

V is TRBV29-1 and J is TRBJ2-7; D gene uncertain. This CDR3 region has 11 residues. The V gene's germline CDR1 is SQVTM and CDR2 ANQGSEA. V gave up 2 bases and J gave up 4 bases, with 6 bases separating them. The CDR3 protein is CSVEIVYEQYF. CDR3 sequence (DNA): TGCAGCGTTGAAATAGTATACGAGCAGTACTTC.

This chain joins TRBV27 and TRBJ2-1; D may be TRBD1 or TRBD2 (5 bases each). The germline V gene has CDR1 MNHEY and CDR2 SMNVEV (reference sequence). There are 16 residues in the CDR3. V lost 2 bases, J lost 4 bases, and 15 bases lay in between. CDR3: CASSLKIGERYNEQFF. The CDR3 DNA sequence: TGTGCCAGCAGTTTAAAGATAGGGGAGCGATACAATGAGCAGTTCTTC.

The chain is built from TRBV10-3 and TRBJ2-1; 10 bases agree with TRBD2. CDR3 length: 17 residues. V lost 10 bases to trimming and J lost 0 bases; unmatched junction nucleotides: 12. In germline, CDR1 is ENHRY, CDR2 SYGVKD. The CDR3 here is CATSGLARKSSYNEQFF. The CDR3 nucleotides read TGTGCCACTTCGGGACTAGCGCGAAAAAGCTCCTACAATGAGCAGTTCTTC.

Details on this clone: At the DNA level, this CDR3 is encoded by other sequences in the same sample as well. The CDR3 is CSVVGGSSYNEQFF. The CDR3 DNA follows: TGCAGCGTTGTAGGGGGGAGCTCCTACAATGAGCAGTTCTTC. This chain uses TRBV29-1 with TRBJ2-1; D may match TRBD1 or TRBD2 (6 bases each). The CDR3 sequence is 14 residues long. The V gene's germline CDR1 is SQVTM and CDR2 ANQGSEA. V was shortened by 4 bases and J by 0 bases, with 10 bases between the two germline ends.